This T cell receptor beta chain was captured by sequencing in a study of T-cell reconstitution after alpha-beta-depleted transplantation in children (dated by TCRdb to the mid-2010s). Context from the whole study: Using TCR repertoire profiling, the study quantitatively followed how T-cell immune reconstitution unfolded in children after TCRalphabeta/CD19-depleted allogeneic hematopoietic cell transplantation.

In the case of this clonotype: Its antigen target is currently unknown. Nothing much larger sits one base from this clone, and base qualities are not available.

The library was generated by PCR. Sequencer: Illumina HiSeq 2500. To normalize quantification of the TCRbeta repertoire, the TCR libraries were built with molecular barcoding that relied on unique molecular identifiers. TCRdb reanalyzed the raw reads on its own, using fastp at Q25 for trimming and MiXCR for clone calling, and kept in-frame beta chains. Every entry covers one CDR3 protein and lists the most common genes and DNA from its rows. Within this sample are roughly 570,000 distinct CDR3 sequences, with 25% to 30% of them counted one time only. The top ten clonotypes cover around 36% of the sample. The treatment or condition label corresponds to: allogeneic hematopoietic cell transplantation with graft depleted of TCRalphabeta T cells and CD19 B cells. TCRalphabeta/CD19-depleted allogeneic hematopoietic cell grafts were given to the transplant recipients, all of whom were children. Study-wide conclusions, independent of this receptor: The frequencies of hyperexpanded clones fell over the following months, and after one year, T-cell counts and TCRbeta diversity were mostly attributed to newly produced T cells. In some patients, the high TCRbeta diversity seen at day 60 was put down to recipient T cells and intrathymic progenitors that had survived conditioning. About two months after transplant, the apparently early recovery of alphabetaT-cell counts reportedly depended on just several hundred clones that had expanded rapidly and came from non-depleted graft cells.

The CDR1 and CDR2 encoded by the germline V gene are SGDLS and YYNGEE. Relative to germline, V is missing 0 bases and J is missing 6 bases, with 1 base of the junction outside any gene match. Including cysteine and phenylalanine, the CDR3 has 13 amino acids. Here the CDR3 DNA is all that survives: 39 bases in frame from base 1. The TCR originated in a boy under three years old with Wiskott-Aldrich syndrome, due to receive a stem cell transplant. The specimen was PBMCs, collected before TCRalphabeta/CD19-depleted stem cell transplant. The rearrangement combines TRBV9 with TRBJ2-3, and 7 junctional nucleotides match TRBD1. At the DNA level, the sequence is TGTGCCAGCAGCGTAGCGACAGGGGATACGCAGTATTTT. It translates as CASSVATGDTQYF.